This T cell receptor beta chain was identified in a study of cytomegalovirus exposure and HLA in healthy donors. Study observations and caveats: Most subjects' HLA-A and HLA-B alleles were reportedly predicted from TCR beta sequences. The number of N-insertions in an Asian-associated ancestry cluster was reportedly below the approximately 700-donor mean in a later analysis.

The primer mix had 60 Vbeta and 13 Jbeta primers. The protocol was immunoSEQ multiplex PCR, while the TCRdb copy is restricted to in-frame clones and leaves out a portion. The sample yields 150,000 or so clones, 80% to 90% seen once. Germline CDR1 reads SGHTA; CDR2 reads FQGNSA. The ends lost 3 bases at V and 3 bases at J; junction bases unmatched: 8. The CDR3 runs to 18 residues. Details on this clone: Antigen unknown.

This sequence joins TRBV7-2 and TRBJ2-2, with 12 bases lining up with TRBD2. Material for sequencing was PBMCs. This TCR came from a woman younger than 35 in good health and CMV-seropositive. Written as DNA, the CDR3 is TGTGCCAGCAGCTTTTGGGTCCTAGCGGGGGGGTACACCGGGGAGCTGTTTTTT. Amino acids: CASSFWVLAGGYTGELFF.